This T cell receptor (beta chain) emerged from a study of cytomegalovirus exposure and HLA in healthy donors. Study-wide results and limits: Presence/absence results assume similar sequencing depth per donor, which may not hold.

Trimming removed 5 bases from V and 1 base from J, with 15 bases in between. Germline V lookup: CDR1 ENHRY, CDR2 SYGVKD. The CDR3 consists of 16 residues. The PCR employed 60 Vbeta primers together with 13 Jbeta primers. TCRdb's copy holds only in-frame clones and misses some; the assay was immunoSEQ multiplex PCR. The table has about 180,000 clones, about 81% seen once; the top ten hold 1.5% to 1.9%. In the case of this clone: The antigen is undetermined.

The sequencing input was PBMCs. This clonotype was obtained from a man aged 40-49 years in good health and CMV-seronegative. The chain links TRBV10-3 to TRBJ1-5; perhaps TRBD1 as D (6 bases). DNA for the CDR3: TGTGCCATCAGTAAGGGACAAGGGACGAGCAATCAGCCCCAGCATTTT. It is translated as CAISKGQGTSNQPQHF.